A single sample gave rise to the 21 T cell receptor beta chains below, sequenced in a study of T cell repertoires in cytomegalovirus infection. The antigens for these receptors are not known. TCRdb re-derived calls from the reads in MiXCR, one entry per CDR3 protein. The data contain about 89,000 distinct CDR3 sequences, about 29% of them singletons. Sequences were derived from CD8+ T cells from cultured PBMCs, sampled from culture after CMV antigen stimulation. The receptors here all came from a human donor in good health (CMV status not recorded). Some clones in this sample may be carry-over from other donors' samples.

This clonotype was seen more than once but under ten times. The chain carries TRBV20-1 and TRBJ2-1, with TRBD2 as a possible D gene (6 bases). The germline CDR1 and CDR2 sequences are DFQATT and SNEGSKA (reference sequence). The germline V and J ends were trimmed by 4 bases and 7 bases, with 14 bases remaining between them. The CDR3 is 13 residues long. The CDR3 here is CSAIGGLGNEQFF. CDR3 DNA: TGCAGTGCTATTGGGGGACTTGGGAATGAGCAGTTCTTC.

This clonotype has a single count. The rearrangement uses TRBV27 and TRBJ2-7; D may be TRBD2 (5 bases). Looked up from germline, CDR1 is MNHEY and CDR2 is SMNVEV (reference sequence). The germline V and J ends were trimmed by 1 base and 6 bases, with 13 bases remaining between them. The CDR3 consists of 14 residues. The CDR3: CASSLLRTLREQYF. The CDR3 DNA follows: TGTGCCAGCAGTTTATTGAGGACTCTTCGCGAGCAGTACTTC.

This clonotype was picked up a small number of times. The V and J genes are TRBV20-1 and TRBJ1-5; unclear D gene. V was clipped by 0 bases and J by 0 bases, with 6 bases between them. The V gene's germline CDR1 is DFQATT and CDR2 SNEGSKA (reference sequence). The CDR3 has 14 amino acids. CDR3 bases: TGCAGTGCTAGAGAGACTATTAGCAATCAGCCCCAGCATTTT. This translates into CSARETISNQPQHF.

The chain employs TRBV11-1 and TRBJ2-2; D is unresolved. The germline CDR1 and CDR2 sequences are SGHAT and FQDESV (reference sequence). The CDR3 totals 13 residues. V shed 1 base and J shed 4 bases, with 4 bases lying between them. CDR3 bases: TGTGCCAGCAGCTTAGGGACCACCGGGGAGCTGTTTTTT. This codes for CASSLGTTGELFF.

This clonotype was found many times. The CDR3 sequence is CASSFFGGQTGELFF. In DNA, the CDR3 is TGTGCCAGCAGCTTCTTTGGGGGTCAAACCGGGGAGCTGTTTTTT. The J gene is TRBJ2-2, the V gene TRBV11-2, with D perhaps TRBD1 or TRBD2 (5 bases each). V was pared by 3 bases and J by 5 bases, with 13 bases between. The germline gives CDR1 SGHAT, CDR2 FQNNGV. This CDR3 contains 15 residues.

This clonotype was picked up a small number of times. The chain joins TRBV5-6 to TRBJ1-1; D remains unclear. Germline CDR1 is SGHDT and CDR2 is YYEEEE. Trimming pared 4 bases from V and 3 bases from J, leaving 7 bases between. The CDR3 runs 12 residues. As DNA, the CDR3 is TGTGCCAGCAGCCAAATATACACTGAAGCTTTCTTT. Its protein is CASSQIYTEAFF.

This clonotype is termed medium-sized. The genes are TRBV19 and TRBJ1-5; TRBD1 aligns across 8 bases. V trimming: 3 bases; J trimming: 2 bases; junction bases outside the gene matches: 3. CDR3 length: 15 residues. From germline, CDR1 is LNHDA and CDR2 SQIVND (reference sequence). This CDR3 is CASSIDRGGNQPQHF. CDR3 coding DNA: TGTGCCAGTAGTATCGACAGGGGAGGCAATCAGCCCCAGCATTTT.

The rearrangement links TRBV28 to TRBJ2-1; D is unresolved. Germline loops: CDR1 MDHEN, CDR2 SYDVKM. The CDR3 runs to 11 residues. Trimming took 7 bases from V and 4 from J, leaving 5 bases between them. The DNA for the CDR3 is TGTGCCAGCATCAATTACAATGAGCAGTTCTTC. It encodes CASINYNEQFF.

V is TRBV7-8 and J is TRBJ2-5; 12 nucleotides align to TRBD2. Germline loops: CDR1 SGHVS, CDR2 FQNEAQ. The CDR3 is 14 amino acids. V lost 5 bases to trimming and J lost 5 bases; unmatched junction nucleotides: 3. The CDR3 DNA sequence: TGTGCCAGCAGCCCCGGGACTAGCGGGGAGACCCAGTACTTC. Translation: CASSPGTSGETQYF.

There are a few counts of this clonotype. V is TRBV2 and J is TRBJ2-1; D call uncertain. The germline V and J ends were trimmed by 5 bases and 8 bases, with 10 bases remaining between them. The germline V gene encodes CDR1 SNHLY and CDR2 FYNNEI. The CDR3 extends over 12 amino acids. The CDR3 sequence: CASSIESDEQFF. The CDR3 bases are TGTGCCAGCAGTATTGAGTCCGATGAGCAGTTCTTC.

The chain couples TRBV5-6 to TRBJ1-1; the D gene is possibly TRBD1 (6 bases). CDR1 is SGHDT and CDR2 is YYEEEE in the germline V gene. Trimming shortened V by 3 bases and J by 8 bases, and 14 bases separated the two germline ends. The CDR3 runs to 13 residues. The CDR3 sequence is CASSSSGGWEAFF. The CDR3 DNA sequence: TGTGCCAGCAGCTCCTCCGGGGGCTGGGAAGCTTTCTTT.

The gene calls are TRBV12-3 or TRBV12-4 and TRBJ2-7; TRBD1 aligns across 10 bases. The CDR3 is 16 amino acids. With 7 bases clipped from V and 7 bases from J, the junction kept 16 bases outside the gene matches. The CDR3 DNA is TGTGCCAGCACCAATATACCCGGGACAGGGGACGGGGAGCAGTACTTC. It is translated as CASTNIPGTGDGEQYF.

The rearrangement links TRBV6-5 to TRBJ2-1; D is possibly TRBD2 (7 bases). This CDR3 is built from 12 residues. Per germline, CDR1 MNHEY and CDR2 SVGAGI. Trimming left V 5 bases short and J 9 bases short, with 11 bases between. The CDR3 coding sequence is TGTGCCAGCAGTACGGGGGGCGGTGAGCAGTTCTTC. This translates into CASSTGGGEQFF.

This chain joins TRBV5-5 and TRBJ2-3, with a weak D call TRBD1 (6 bases). Trimming took off 0 bases at V and 3 bases at J, with 17 bases between the two ends. Germline V CDR1 and CDR2: SGHKS, YYEKEE (reference sequence). This CDR3 comprises 17 residues. CDR3 in amino acids: CASSLDLAGAVTDTQYF. The CDR3 DNA reads TGTGCCAGCAGCTTGGATTTAGCAGGGGCCGTAACAGATACGCAGTATTTT.

This clonotype was seen a few times. The chain has TRBV18 and TRBJ2-1; D gene ambiguous. The germline V gene encodes CDR1 KGHSH and CDR2 LQKENI. The CDR3 is 11 amino acids. The V end was cut by 2 bases, the J end by 8 bases, with 4 bases between. CDR3 amino acids: CASSPGHEQFF. The CDR3 nucleotides read TGTGCCAGCTCACCAGGTCATGAGCAGTTCTTC.

V gene TRBV7-9 combines with J gene TRBJ1-1, with a possible D match to TRBD1 (6 bases). The V end was cut by 6 bases, the J end by 1 base, with 12 bases between. From germline, CDR1 is SEHNR and CDR2 FQNEAQ (reference sequence). The CDR3 extends over 14 amino acids. The CDR3 sequence: CASSKGQKNTEAFF. In DNA, the CDR3 is TGTGCCAGCAGTAAGGGACAAAAGAACACTGAAGCTTTCTTT.

This chain joins TRBV7-6 and TRBJ2-5; D is possibly TRBD2 (5 bases). The germline V and J ends were trimmed by 1 base and 5 bases, with 17 bases remaining between them. The germline gives CDR1 SGHVS, CDR2 FNYEAQ. The CDR3 is made up of 16 amino acids. The CDR3, as DNA: TGTGCCAGCAGCTTAGTAGAGGAGGCCGGACGGGAGACCCAGTACTTC. It yields the protein CASSLVEEAGRETQYF.

A note on this clonotype: A read error may be the cause here, since a much bigger clone is one base away. The chain carries TRBV7-6 and TRBJ2-3; 8 bases are shared with TRBD2. This CDR3 region has 15 residues. Germline lookup yields CDR1 SGHVS and CDR2 FNYEAQ. CDR3 sequence (DNA): TGTGCCAGCAGCTTCGGACTAGCTAGCACAGATACGCGGTATTTT. Translation: CASSFGLASTDTRYF.

V gene TRBV7-9 combines with J gene TRBJ1-2; 7 bases match TRBD1. The germline V gene has CDR1 SEHNR and CDR2 FQNEAQ (reference sequence). The CDR3 length is 15 residues. V was pared by 1 base and J by 5 bases, with 7 bases of the junction left unmatched. The DNA for the CDR3 is TGTGCCAGCAGCTTAGTCGACAGGGAAGCTTATGGCTACACCTTC. Protein product: CASSLVDREAYGYTF. Using reference TRBV7-9 and TRBJ1-2 for the parts outside the CDR3, the full variable domain is DTGVSQNPRHKITKRGQNVTFRCDPISEHNRLYWYRQTLGQGPEFLTYFQNEAQLEKSRLLSDRFSAERPKGSFSTLEIQRTEQGDSAMYLCASSLVDREAYGYTFGSGTRLTVV.

This clonotype was seen a handful of times. V gene TRBV19 combines with J gene TRBJ1-1; TRBD1 aligns across 7 bases. Per germline, CDR1 LNHDA and CDR2 SQIVND (reference sequence). The CDR3 has 15 amino acids. Trimming took 5 bases from V and 2 from J; bases not matched to a gene: 8. CDR3 sequence reads: CASSQGTALNTEAFF. DNA for the CDR3: TGTGCCAGTAGTCAAGGGACAGCCCTTAACACTGAAGCTTTCTTT.

In this sample, this clonotype turned up many times. The chain employs TRBV7-2 and TRBJ1-5, with unresolved D. The V and J ends lost 2 bases and 3 bases respectively, with 8 bases between them. This CDR3 contains 14 residues. Germline V gene lookup returns CDR1 SGHTA and CDR2 FQGNSA. The CDR3: CASSLSQSNQPQHF. The CDR3 DNA reads TGTGCCAGCAGCTTAAGCCAGTCCAATCAGCCCCAGCATTTT.